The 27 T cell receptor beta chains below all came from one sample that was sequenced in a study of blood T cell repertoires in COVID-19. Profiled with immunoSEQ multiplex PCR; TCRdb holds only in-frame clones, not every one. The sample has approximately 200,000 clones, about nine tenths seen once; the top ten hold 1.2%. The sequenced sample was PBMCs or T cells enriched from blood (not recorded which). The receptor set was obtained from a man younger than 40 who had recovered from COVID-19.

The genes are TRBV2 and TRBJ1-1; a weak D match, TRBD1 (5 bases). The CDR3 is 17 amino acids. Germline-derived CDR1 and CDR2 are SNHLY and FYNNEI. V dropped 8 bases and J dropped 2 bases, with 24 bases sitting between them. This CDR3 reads CASLKRWGSGENTEAFF. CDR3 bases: TGTGCCAGCCTGAAAAGGTGGGGCAGTGGGGAAAACACTGAAGCTTTCTTT.

The CDR3 spells CASSLQETTGGDIQYF. CDR3 bases: TGTGCCAGCAGCCTCCAAGAGACTACAGGAGGGGACATTCAGTACTTC. This chain uses TRBV6-2 or TRBV6-3 with TRBJ2-4; a possible D gene is TRBD2 (6 bases). Germline assignment: CDR1 MNHEY and CDR2 SVGEGT. V was cut by 6 bases and J by 8 bases, with 23 bases left in between. The length of the CDR3 is 16 residues.

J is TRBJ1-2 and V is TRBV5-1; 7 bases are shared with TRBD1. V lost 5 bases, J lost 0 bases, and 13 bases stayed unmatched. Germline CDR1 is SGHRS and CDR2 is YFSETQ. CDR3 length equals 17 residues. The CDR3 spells CASRLTTGLEPNYGYTF. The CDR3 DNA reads TGCGCCAGCAGACTAACGACAGGGCTGGAACCTAACTATGGCTACACCTTC. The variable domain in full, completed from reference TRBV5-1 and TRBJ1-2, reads KAGVTQTPRYLIKTRGQQVTLSCSPISGHRSVSWYQQTPGQGLQFLFEYFSETQRNKGNFPGRFSGRQFSNSRSEMNVSTLELGDSALYLCASRLTTGLEPNYGYTFGSGTRLTVV.

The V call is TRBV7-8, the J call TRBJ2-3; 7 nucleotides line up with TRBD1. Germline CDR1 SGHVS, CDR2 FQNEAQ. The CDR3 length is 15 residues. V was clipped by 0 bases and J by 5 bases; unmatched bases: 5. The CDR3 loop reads CASSLAGQVGDTQYF. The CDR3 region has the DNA TGTGCCAGCAGCTTAGCCGGACAGGTGGGAGATACGCAGTATTTT. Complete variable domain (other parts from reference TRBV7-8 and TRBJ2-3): GAGVSQSPRYKVAKRGQDVALRCDPISGHVSLFWYQQALGQGPEFLTYFQNEAQLDKSGLPSDRFFAERPEGSVSTLKIQRTQQEDSAVYLCASSLAGQVGDTQYFGPGTRLTVL.

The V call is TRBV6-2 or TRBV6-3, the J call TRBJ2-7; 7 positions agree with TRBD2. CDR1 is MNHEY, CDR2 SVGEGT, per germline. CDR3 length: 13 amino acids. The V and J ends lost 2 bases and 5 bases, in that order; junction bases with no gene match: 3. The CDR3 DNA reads TGTGCCAGCAGTTACGGGCGGGGGAACGAGCAGTACTTC. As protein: CASSYGRGNEQYF.

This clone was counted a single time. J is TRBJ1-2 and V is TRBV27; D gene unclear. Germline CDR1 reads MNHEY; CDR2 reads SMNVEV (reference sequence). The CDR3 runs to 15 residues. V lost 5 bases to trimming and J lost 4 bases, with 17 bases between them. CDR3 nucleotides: TGTGCCAGCAGTACCCTCAAGGGCGGACTCTATGGCTACACCTTC. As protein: CASSTLKGGLYGYTF.

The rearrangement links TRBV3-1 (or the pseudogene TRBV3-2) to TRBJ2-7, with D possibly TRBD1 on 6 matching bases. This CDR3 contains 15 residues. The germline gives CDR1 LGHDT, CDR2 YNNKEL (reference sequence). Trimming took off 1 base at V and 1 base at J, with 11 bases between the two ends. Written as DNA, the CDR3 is TGTGCCAGCAGCCAAGCCCCAGGGGTGTCCTACGAGCAGTACTTC. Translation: CASSQAPGVSYEQYF.

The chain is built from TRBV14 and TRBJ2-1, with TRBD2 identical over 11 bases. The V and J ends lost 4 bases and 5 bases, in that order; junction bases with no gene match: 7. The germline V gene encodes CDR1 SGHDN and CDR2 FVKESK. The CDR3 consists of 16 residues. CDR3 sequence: CASSLGLAEVNNEQFF. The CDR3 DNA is TGTGCCAGCAGCCTGGGACTAGCGGAAGTAAACAATGAGCAGTTCTTC.

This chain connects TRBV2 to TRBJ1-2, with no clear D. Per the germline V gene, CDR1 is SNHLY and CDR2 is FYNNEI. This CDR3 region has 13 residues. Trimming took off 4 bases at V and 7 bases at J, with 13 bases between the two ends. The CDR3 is CASSGDNRGGYTF. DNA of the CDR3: TGTGCCAGCAGTGGAGATAACCGGGGTGGCTACACCTTC.

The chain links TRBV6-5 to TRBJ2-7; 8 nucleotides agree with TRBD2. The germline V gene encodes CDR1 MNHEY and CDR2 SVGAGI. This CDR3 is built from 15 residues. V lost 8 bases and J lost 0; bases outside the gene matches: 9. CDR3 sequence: CASSPGSGSSYEQYF. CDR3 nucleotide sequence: TGTGCCAGCTCCCCAGGGAGCGGGAGCTCCTACGAGCAGTACTTC.

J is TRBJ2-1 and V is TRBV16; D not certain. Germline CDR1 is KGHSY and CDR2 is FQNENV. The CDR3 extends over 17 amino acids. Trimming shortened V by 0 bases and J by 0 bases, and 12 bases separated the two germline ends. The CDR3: CASSQSFLPSSYNEQFF. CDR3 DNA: TGTGCCAGCAGCCAATCGTTTCTTCCGAGCTCCTACAATGAGCAGTTCTTC.

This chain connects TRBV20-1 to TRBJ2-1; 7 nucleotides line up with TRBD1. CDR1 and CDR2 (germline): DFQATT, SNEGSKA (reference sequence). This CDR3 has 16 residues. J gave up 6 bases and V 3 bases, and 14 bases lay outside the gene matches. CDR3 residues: CSASPVATGVGNEQFF. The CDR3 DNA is TGCAGTGCTAGTCCGGTAGCTACAGGGGTCGGCAATGAGCAGTTCTTC.

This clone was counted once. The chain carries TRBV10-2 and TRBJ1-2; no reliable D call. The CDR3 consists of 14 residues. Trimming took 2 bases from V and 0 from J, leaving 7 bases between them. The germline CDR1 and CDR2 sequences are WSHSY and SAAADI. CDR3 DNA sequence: TGCGCCAGCAGTGAGACCGGAGCTAACTATGGCTACACCTTC. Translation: CASSETGANYGYTF.

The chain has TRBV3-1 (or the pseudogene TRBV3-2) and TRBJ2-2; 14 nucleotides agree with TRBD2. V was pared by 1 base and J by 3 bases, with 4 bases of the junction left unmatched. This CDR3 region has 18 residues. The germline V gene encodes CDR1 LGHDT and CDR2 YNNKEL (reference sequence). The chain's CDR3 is CASSQAGTSGRDTGELFF. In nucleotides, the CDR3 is TGTGCCAGCAGCCAAGCCGGGACTAGCGGGAGAGACACCGGGGAGCTGTTTTTT.

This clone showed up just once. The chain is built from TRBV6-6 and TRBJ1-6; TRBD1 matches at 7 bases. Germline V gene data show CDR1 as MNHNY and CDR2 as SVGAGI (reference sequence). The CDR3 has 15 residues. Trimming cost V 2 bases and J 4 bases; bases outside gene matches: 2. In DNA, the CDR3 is TGTGCCAGCAGTTACGACAGGGATTATAATTCACCCCTCCACTTT. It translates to CASSYDRDYNSPLHF.

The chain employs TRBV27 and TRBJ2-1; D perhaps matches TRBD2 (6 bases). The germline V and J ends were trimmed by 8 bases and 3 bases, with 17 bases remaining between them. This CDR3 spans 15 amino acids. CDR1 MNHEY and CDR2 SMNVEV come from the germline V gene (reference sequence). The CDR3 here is CASGTRKRVYNEQFF. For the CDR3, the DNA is TGTGCCAGCGGAACCAGGAAGCGGGTCTACAATGAGCAGTTCTTC.

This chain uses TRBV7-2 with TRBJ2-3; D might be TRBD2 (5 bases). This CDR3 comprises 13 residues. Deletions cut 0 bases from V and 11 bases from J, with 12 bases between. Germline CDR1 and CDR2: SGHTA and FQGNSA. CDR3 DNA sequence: TGTGCCAGCAGCTTAGCGGCCAAGAGGGAGCAGTATTTT. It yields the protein CASSLAAKREQYF.

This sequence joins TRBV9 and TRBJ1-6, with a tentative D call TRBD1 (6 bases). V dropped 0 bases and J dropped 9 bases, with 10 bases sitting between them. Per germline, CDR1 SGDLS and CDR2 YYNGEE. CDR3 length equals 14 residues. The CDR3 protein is CASSVGGGLSPLHF. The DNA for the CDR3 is TGTGCCAGCAGCGTAGGGGGGGGGCTTTCACCCCTCCACTTT. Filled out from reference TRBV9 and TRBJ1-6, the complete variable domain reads DSGVTQTPKHLITATGQRVTLRCSPRSGDLSVYWYQQSLDQGLQFLIQYYNGEERAKGNILERFSAQQFPDLHSELNLSSLELGDSALYFCASSVGGGLSPLHFGNGTRLTVT.

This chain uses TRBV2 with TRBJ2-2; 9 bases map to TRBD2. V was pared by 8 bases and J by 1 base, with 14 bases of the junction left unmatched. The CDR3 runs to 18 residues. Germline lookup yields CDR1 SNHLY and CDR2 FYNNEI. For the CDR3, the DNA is TGTGCCAGCTGGTTAGGCAGCGGGGGGCCTATGAACACCGGGGAGCTGTTTTTT. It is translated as CASWLGSGGPMNTGELFF.

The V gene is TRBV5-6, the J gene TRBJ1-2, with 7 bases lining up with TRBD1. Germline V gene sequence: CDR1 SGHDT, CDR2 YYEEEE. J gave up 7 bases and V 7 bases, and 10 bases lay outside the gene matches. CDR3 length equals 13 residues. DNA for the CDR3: TGTGCCAGCCTAACAGGGGTTCTTGGTGGCTACACCTTC. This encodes CASLTGVLGGYTF.

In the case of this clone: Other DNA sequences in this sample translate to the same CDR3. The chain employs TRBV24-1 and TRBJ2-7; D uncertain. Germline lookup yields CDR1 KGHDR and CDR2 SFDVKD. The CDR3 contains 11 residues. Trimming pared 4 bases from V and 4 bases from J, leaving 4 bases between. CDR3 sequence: CATSDAYEQYF. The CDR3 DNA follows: TGTGCCACCAGTGACGCGTACGAGCAGTACTTC.

The CDR3 nucleotides read TGTGCCAGCAGCCGGAAGTGGGGGGGGTCCTACAATGAGCAGTTCTTC. Protein product: CASSRKWGGSYNEQFF. V gene TRBV5-4 combines with J gene TRBJ2-1; TRBD2 agrees at 7 bases. CDR1 is SGHNT and CDR2 is YYREEE in the germline V gene (reference sequence). The CDR3 consists of 16 residues. The V and J ends lost 4 bases and 1 base, in that order; junction bases with no gene match: 8.

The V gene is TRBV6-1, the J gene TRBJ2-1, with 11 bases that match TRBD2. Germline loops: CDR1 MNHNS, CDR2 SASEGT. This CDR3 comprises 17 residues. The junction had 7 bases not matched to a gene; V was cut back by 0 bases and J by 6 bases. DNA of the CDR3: TGTGCCAGCAGTGAAGCCTTCATAGCGGGAGGGGGCAATGAGCAGTTCTTC. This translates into CASSEAFIAGGGNEQFF.

This chain's CDR3 is CASSLEDRAYNEQFF. The CDR3 DNA is TGTGCCAGCAGCCTAGAGGACAGGGCTTACAATGAGCAGTTCTTC. This chain connects TRBV7-2 to TRBJ2-1; 8 nucleotides match TRBD1. This CDR3 spans 15 amino acids. Germline V gene lookup returns CDR1 SGHTA and CDR2 FQGNSA. Unmatched junction bases numbered 7, after V lost 5 bases and J lost 4 bases.

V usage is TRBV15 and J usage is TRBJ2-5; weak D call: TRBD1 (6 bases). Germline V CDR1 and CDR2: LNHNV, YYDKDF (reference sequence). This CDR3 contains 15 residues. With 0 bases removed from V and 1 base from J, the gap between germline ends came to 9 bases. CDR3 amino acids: CATSRDGDTQETQYF. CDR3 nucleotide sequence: TGTGCCACCAGCAGAGACGGGGACACCCAAGAGACCCAGTACTTC. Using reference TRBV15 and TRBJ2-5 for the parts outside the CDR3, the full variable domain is DAMVIQNPRYQVTQFGKPVTLSCSQTLNHNVMYWYQQKSSQAPKLLFHYYDKDFNNEADTPDNFQSRRPNTSFCFLDIRSPGLGDTAMYLCATSRDGDTQETQYFGPGTRLLVL.

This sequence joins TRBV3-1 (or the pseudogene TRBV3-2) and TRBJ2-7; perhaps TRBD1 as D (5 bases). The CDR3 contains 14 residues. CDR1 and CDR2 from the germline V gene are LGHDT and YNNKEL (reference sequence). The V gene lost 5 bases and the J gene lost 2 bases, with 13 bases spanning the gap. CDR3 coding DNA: TGTGCCAGCAGCATCCCCCAGGGAACCTACGAGCAGTACTTC. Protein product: CASSIPQGTYEQYF.

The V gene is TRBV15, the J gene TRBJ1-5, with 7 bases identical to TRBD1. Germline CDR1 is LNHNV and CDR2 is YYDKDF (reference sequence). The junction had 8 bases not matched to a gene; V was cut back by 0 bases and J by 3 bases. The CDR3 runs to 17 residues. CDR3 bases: TGTGCCACCAGCAGAGATCACCCCGGGACAGACAATCAGCCCCAGCATTTT. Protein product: CATSRDHPGTDNQPQHF.